The 25 T cell receptor beta chains in this list originate from one sample, sequenced in a study of identical twins. Each CDR3 protein gets one entry after TCRdb re-called the 5' RACE reads with MiXCR. The sample lists around 1.7 million distinct CDR3 sequences, roughly a third seen once, with 0.25% to 0.3% in the top ten. Sequencing was done on a sample of cord blood. The receptors stem from a newborn girl in good health.

This clonotype was counted only a few times. V gene TRBV4-2 combines with J gene TRBJ2-3, with TRBD2 matching over 8 bases. V lost 0 bases and J lost 4; bases outside the gene matches: 6. In germline, CDR1 is LGHNA, CDR2 YNFKEQ. This CDR3 is built from 16 residues. The CDR3 sequence: CASSQDRSSGSDTQYF. As DNA, the CDR3 is TGTGCCAGCAGCCAAGATCGGTCTAGCGGGTCAGATACGCAGTATTTT.

The V and J genes are TRBV7-9 and TRBJ1-2; TRBD1 is a possible D gene (6 bases). The germline V and J ends were trimmed by 4 bases and 0 bases, with 9 bases remaining between them. CDR1 SEHNR and CDR2 FQNEAQ come from the germline V gene (reference sequence). The CDR3 totals 14 residues. The CDR3 is CASSSGHTNYGYTF. The CDR3 DNA follows: TGTGCCAGCAGCTCGGGACATACTAACTATGGCTACACCTTC.

The chain recombines TRBV20-1 with TRBJ2-5; no clear D. Germline V lookup: CDR1 DFQATT, CDR2 SNEGSKA (reference sequence). The CDR3 consists of 11 residues. The V end was cut by 3 bases, the J end by 11 bases, with 13 bases between. The CDR3 loop is CSARSIGEQYF. The CDR3 DNA reads TGCAGTGCTAGGAGCATCGGTGAGCAGTACTTC.

This clonotype was counted between two and nine times. This chain uses TRBV7-2 with TRBJ2-7; 8 nucleotides align to TRBD2. Germline CDR1 and CDR2: SGHTA and FQGNSA. The CDR3 length is 14 residues. After removal of 3 bases from V and 3 bases from J, the junction contained 4 bases not matched to a gene. The CDR3 sequence: CASSFGGGFYEQYF. The CDR3 nucleotides are TGTGCCAGCAGCTTCGGGGGGGGTTTCTACGAGCAGTACTTC.

This clonotype was counted between two and nine times. This chain connects TRBV18 to TRBJ2-7; D is uncertain. The assigned J gene may be wrong: the sequence end matches TRBJ2-5 better. The CDR3 spans 14 residues. Germline V gives CDR1 KGHSH, CDR2 LQKENI. CDR3 nucleotides: TGTGCCAGCTCCAATGGGCTATCACAGGAGACCCAGTACTTC. Translated: CASSNGLSQETQYF.

This clonotype was counted a few times. This chain uses TRBV4-2 with TRBJ2-1; 7 bases map to TRBD2. In germline, CDR1 is LGHNA, CDR2 YNFKEQ. The CDR3 covers 15 residues. J gave up 8 bases and V 0 bases, and 7 bases lay outside the gene matches. CDR3: CASSQEPGLGYEQFF. The CDR3 DNA reads TGTGCCAGCAGCCAAGAACCCGGACTAGGTTATGAGCAGTTCTTC.

This clonotype was recorded a few times. This sequence joins TRBV20-1 and TRBJ1-2; 7 positions agree with TRBD1. Germline CDR1 and CDR2: DFQATT and SNEGSKA (reference sequence). The CDR3 sequence is 16 residues long. Germline trimming cut 6 bases from V and 4 bases from J; bases unmatched to any gene: 17. The CDR3 loop reads CSAPDREDSFLYGYTF. As DNA, the CDR3 is TGCAGTGCCCCCGACAGGGAGGATAGTTTTCTCTATGGCTACACCTTC.

This clonotype was seen at least ten times. The rearrangement links TRBV20-1 to TRBJ2-7, with 9 positions matching TRBD1. V trimming: 4 bases; J trimming: 1 base; junction bases outside the gene matches: 8. Per germline, CDR1 DFQATT and CDR2 SNEGSKA (reference sequence). This CDR3 spans 15 amino acids. CDR3 in amino acids: CSAKSDRGVSYEQYF. The CDR3 nucleotides read TGCAGTGCTAAATCTGACAGGGGGGTGTCCTACGAGCAGTACTTC.

The chain employs TRBV29-1 and TRBJ2-5, with 7 bases aligning to TRBD1. The J call may be incorrect, as the DNA end agrees better with TRBJ2-1. The V gene's germline CDR1 is SQVTM and CDR2 ANQGSEA. CDR3 length: 16 amino acids. The CDR3 loop reads CSARSGGTSLQETQFF. The CDR3 DNA sequence: TGCAGTGCCCGGTCAGGGGGAACCAGCCTCCAAGAGACCCAGTTCTTC.

In regard to this clonotype: The junction and the germline gene differ at one end; a read error may be behind it. The V gene is TRBV12-3 or TRBV12-4, the J gene TRBJ2-3, with D perhaps TRBD1 (5 bases). The CDR3 consists of 14 residues. The chain's CDR3 is CASSTQGRTDMQYF. The DNA for the CDR3 is TGTGCCAGCAGCACCCAGGGTAGAACAGATATGCAGTATTTT.

This clonotype has at least ten counts. The gene calls are TRBV20-1 and TRBJ2-5; D gene uncertain. The germline CDR1 and CDR2 sequences are DFQATT and SNEGSKA (reference sequence). CDR3 size: 11 residues. V lost 0 bases and J lost 3, with 2 bases in between. The CDR3 sequence: CSARDKETQYF. Here the CDR3 DNA reads TGCAGTGCTAGAGATAAAGAGACCCAGTACTTC.

As for this clonotype: The junction does not match germline at one end; this may be a read error. The chain uses TRBV28 and TRBJ2-5; the D gene is possibly TRBD2 (6 bases). The CDR3 runs to 12 residues. Germline lookup yields CDR1 MDHEN and CDR2 SYDVKM. In nucleotides, the CDR3 is TGTGCCAGCAGTTTATTACGGGAGACCCGGTACTTC. It encodes CASSLLRETRYF.

The chain is built from TRBV29-1 and TRBJ1-4, with a tentative D call TRBD1 (6 bases). This CDR3 comprises 13 residues. From germline, CDR1 is SQVTM and CDR2 ANQGSEA. Trimming took 6 bases from V and 0 from J, leaving 8 bases between them. The CDR3 loop is CSVTGTTNEKLFF. The DNA for the CDR3 is TGCAGCGTCACAGGGACAACTAATGAAAAACTGTTTTTT.

This clonotype was detected many times. V is TRBV20-1 and J is TRBJ2-7, with D unclear. The CDR3 consists of 11 residues. Germline V CDR1 and CDR2: DFQATT, SNEGSKA (reference sequence). Trimming stripped 0 bases from V and 2 bases from J, with 2 bases between. The CDR3 nucleotides are TGCAGTGCTAGAGACACCTACGAGCAGTACTTC. Residues: CSARDTYEQYF.

This rearrangement joins TRBV3-1 to TRBJ2-2; no definite D call. The CDR3 covers 14 residues. Looked up from germline, CDR1 is LGHDT and CDR2 is YNNKEL (reference sequence). Trimming took off 2 bases at V and 9 bases at J, with 13 bases between the two ends. CDR3 DNA: TGTGCCAGCAGCCAACCCCGGTCCCCGCGGGAGCTGTTTTTT. Amino acids: CASSQPRSPRELFF.

In DNA form, the CDR3 reads TGTGCCAGCAGTGCGGAACTAGCGGGAGAAGGCTATGAGCAGTTCTTC. This codes for CASSAELAGEGYEQFF. The chain carries TRBV28 and TRBJ2-1; 11 bases align to TRBD2. The CDR3 sequence is 16 residues long. After removal of 5 bases from V and 8 bases from J, the junction contained 11 bases not matched to a gene. The germline gives CDR1 MDHEN, CDR2 SYDVKM. Supplemented by reference TRBV28 and TRBJ2-1, the full variable domain reads DVKVTQSSRYLVKRTGEKVFLECVQDMDHENMFWYRQDPGLGLRLIYFSYDVKMKEKGDIPEGYSVSREKKERFSLILESASTNQTSMYLCASSAELAGEGYEQFFGPGTRLTVL.

This chain links TRBV24-1 with TRBJ2-4; 11 bases align to TRBD1. Germline assignment: CDR1 KGHDR and CDR2 SFDVKD. The CDR3 contains 15 residues. After removal of 4 bases from V and 13 bases from J, the junction contained 11 bases not matched to a gene. CDR3 amino acids: CATSERTGGYNEQYF. In DNA form, the CDR3 reads TGTGCCACCAGTGAACGGACAGGGGGCTACAATGAGCAGTACTTC.

The genes are TRBV20-1 and TRBJ1-5; 9 bases agree with TRBD1. The CDR3 covers 16 residues. V was pared by 0 bases and J by 2 bases, with 5 bases of the junction left unmatched. Looked up from germline, CDR1 is DFQATT and CDR2 is SNEGSKA (reference sequence). CDR3 amino acids: CSARDLWTGGNQPQHF. The CDR3 nucleotides read TGCAGTGCTAGAGATCTGTGGACAGGGGGCAATCAGCCCCAGCATTTT.

The chain has TRBV28 and TRBJ2-3, with TRBD2 matching over 15 bases. J lost 5 bases, V lost 4 bases, and 16 bases had no gene match. Per the germline V gene, CDR1 is MDHEN and CDR2 is SYDVKM. The CDR3 has 20 amino acids. In nucleotides, the CDR3 is TGTGCCAGCAGTTCGATTGGGACTAGCGGGAGGCTTGGGAGACTAGATACGCAGTATTTT. Its translation: CASSSIGTSGRLGRLDTQYF.

In its sample, this clonotype was seen a few times. The V and J genes are TRBV15 and TRBJ1-5, with TRBD1 matching over 9 bases. The CDR3 consists of 15 residues. Trimming at V came to 3 bases and at J to 6 bases, leaving 6 bases not matched to a gene. Germline V gene data show CDR1 as LNHNV and CDR2 as YYDKDF (reference sequence). The CDR3 here is CATSRADRGGQPQHF. In nucleotides, the CDR3 is TGTGCCACCAGCAGGGCGGACAGGGGTGGTCAGCCCCAGCATTTT.

In this sample, this clonotype turned up many times. This sequence joins TRBV11-2 and TRBJ2-3, with TRBD2 matching over 8 bases. Germline CDR1 reads SGHAT; CDR2 reads FQNNGV. The CDR3 runs to 14 residues. V gave up 5 bases and J gave up 4 bases; unmatched junction bases: 5. CDR3 sequence (DNA): TGTGCCAGCAGCCCAATAGCGGGGCCAGATACGCAGTATTTT. Encoded protein: CASSPIAGPDTQYF.

This clonotype was seen at least ten times. The chain is built from TRBV29-1 and TRBJ2-7, with 7 bases aligning to TRBD1. This CDR3 has 10 residues. With V trimmed by 4 bases and J by 6 bases, 0 bases remained unmatched. Germline CDR1 is SQVTM and CDR2 is ANQGSEA. The CDR3 spells CSVAGGEQYF. The CDR3 bases are TGCAGCGTTGCAGGGGGCGAGCAGTACTTC.

The chain is built from TRBV20-1 and TRBJ2-3; 8 nucleotides agree with TRBD1. V lost 3 bases and J lost 7; bases outside the gene matches: 3. Germline V gene sequence: CDR1 DFQATT, CDR2 SNEGSKA (reference sequence). This CDR3 has 12 residues. CDR3: CSASGDRNTQYF. The CDR3 DNA sequence: TGCAGTGCTAGTGGGGACAGGAATACGCAGTATTTT.

This clonotype has a handful of counts. The V and J genes are TRBV7-2 and TRBJ2-5; the D gene is possibly TRBD2 (5 bases). CDR3 length equals 16 residues. Germline CDR1 SGHTA, CDR2 FQGNSA. V lost 1 base, J lost 5 bases, and 17 bases lay in between. The CDR3 here is CASSLGGSLFVETQYF. CDR3 nucleotide sequence: TGTGCCAGCAGCTTAGGAGGGAGTTTATTTGTGGAGACCCAGTACTTC.

The gene calls are TRBV7-2 and TRBJ1-5; 9 bases fit TRBD1. CDR1 is SGHTA and CDR2 is FQGNSA in the germline V gene. This CDR3 comprises 16 residues. V was clipped by 5 bases and J by 5 bases; unmatched bases: 10. The CDR3: CASSPYGTGFYQPQHF. The CDR3 nucleotides read TGTGCCAGCAGCCCCTACGGGACAGGGTTTTATCAGCCCCAGCATTTT.